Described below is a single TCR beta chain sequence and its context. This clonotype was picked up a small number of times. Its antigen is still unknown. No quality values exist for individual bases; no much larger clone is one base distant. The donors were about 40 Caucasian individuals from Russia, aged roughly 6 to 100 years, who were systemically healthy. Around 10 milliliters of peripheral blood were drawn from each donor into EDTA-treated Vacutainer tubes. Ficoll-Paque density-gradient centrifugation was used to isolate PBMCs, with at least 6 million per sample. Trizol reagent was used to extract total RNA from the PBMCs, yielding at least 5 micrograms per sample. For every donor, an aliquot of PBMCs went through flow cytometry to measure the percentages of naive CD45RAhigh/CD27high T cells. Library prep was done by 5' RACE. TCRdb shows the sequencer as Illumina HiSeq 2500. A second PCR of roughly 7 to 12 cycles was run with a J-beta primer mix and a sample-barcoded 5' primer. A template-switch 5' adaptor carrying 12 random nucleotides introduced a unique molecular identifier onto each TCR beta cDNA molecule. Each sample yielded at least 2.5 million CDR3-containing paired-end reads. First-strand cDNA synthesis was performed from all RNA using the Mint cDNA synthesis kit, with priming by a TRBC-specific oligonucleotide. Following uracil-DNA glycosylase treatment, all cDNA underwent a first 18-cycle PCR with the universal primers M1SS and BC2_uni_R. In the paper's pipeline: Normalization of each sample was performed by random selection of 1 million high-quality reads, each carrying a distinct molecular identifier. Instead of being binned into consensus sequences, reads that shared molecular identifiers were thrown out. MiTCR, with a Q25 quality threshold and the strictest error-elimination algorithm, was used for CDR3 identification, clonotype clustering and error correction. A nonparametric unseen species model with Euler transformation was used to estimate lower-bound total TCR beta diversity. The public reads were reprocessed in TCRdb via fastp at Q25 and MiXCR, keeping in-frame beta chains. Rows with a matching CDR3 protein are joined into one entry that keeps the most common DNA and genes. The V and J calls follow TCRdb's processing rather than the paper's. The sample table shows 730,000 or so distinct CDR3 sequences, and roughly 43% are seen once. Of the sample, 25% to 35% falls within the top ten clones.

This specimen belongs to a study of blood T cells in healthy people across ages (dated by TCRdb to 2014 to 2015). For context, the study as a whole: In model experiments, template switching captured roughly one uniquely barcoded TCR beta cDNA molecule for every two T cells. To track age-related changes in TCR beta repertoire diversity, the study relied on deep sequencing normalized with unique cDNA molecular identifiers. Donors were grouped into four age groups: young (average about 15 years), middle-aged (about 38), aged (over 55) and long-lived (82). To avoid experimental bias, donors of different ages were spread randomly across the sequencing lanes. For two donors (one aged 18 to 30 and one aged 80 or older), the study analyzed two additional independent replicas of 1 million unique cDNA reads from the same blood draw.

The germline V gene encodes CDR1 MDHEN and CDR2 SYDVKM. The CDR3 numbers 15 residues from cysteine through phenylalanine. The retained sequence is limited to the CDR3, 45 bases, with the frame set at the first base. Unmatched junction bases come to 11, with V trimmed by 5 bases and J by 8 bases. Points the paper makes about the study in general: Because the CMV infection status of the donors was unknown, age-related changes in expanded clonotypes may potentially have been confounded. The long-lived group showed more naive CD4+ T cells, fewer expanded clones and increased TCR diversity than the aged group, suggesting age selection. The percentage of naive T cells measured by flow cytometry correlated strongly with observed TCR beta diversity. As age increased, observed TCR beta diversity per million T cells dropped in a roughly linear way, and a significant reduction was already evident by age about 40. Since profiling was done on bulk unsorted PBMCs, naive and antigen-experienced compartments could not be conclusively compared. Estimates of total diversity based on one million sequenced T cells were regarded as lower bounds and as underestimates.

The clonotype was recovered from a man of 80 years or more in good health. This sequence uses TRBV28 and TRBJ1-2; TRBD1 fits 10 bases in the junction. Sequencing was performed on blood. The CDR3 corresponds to CASSSPGQGSYGYTF. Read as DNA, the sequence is TGTGCCAGCAGTAGCCCGGGACAGGGGTCGTACGGCTACACCTTC.